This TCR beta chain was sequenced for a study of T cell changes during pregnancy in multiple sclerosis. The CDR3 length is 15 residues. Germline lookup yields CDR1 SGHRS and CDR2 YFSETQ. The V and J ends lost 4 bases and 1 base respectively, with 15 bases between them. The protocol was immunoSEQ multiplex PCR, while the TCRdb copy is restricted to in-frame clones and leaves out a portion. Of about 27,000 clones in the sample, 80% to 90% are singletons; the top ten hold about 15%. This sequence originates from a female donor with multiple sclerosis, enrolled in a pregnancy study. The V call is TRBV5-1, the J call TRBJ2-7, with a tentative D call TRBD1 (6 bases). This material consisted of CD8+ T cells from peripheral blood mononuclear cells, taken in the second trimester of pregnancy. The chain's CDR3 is CASSPVTGESYEQYF. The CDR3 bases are TGCGCCAGCAGCCCCGTGACAGGAGAGTCCTACGAGCAGTACTTC.